This TCR beta chain was obtained from a study of CD8+ T cells in alopecia areata. Study-level background: Treated individuals took tofacitinib by mouth, 5 to 10 mg twice daily.

Treatment of the sample: oral pan-JAK inhibitor, 5-10 mg twice daily. Researchers took lesional scalp punch biopsies and peripheral blood from people who were alopecia areata patients. V gave up 1 base and J gave up 3 bases, with 10 bases separating them. The CDR3 consists of 14 residues. Germline lookup yields CDR1 SGHAT and CDR2 FQNNGV. Study-wide results and limits: Within the top 100, expanded CD8+ clones significantly decreased with tofacitinib, as did scalp clonality. Normal skin contains resident alphabeta T cells, and these are also sequenced in scalp samples.

TCR sequencing used cDNA made by reverse transcription of extracted RNA. Using immunoSEQ multiplex PCR, the repertoire was profiled, and TCRdb retains in-frame clones only, with some absent. The repertoire holds over 200,000 clones, with about three fifths as singletons. This clone showed up just a few times. The antigen remains unidentified. The clonotype originates from a human donor with alopecia areata. J is TRBJ2-7 and V is TRBV11-2; D is tentatively TRBD1 or TRBD2 (5 bases each). The sequenced sample was CD4+ T cells sorted from blood, obtained at week 4, from a patient treated with tofacitinib. CDR3 DNA: TGTGCCAGCAGCTTAGCAGGGAGTGACTACGAGCAGTACTTC. Translating gives CASSLAGSDYEQYF.